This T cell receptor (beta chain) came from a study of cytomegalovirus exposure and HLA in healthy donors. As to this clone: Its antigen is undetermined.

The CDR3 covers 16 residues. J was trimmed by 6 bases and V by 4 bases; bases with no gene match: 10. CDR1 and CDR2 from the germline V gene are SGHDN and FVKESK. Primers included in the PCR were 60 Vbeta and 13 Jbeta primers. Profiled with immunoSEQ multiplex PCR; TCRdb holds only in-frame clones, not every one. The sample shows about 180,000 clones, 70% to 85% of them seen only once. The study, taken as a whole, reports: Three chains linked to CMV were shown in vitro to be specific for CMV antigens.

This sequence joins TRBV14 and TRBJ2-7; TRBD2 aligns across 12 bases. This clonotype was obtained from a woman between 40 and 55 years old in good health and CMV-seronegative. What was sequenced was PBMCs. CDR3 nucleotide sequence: TGTGCCAGCAGCCCCCACTCTAGCGGGGGGGCGGGCGAGCAGTACTTC. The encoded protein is CASSPHSSGGAGEQYF.